A single sample is the source of the 5 T cell receptor beta chains below, sequenced in a study of T cells in Graves' hyperthyroidism and ophthalmopathy. The source material, RNA transcripts, was used to amplify TCR beta CDR3 regions. When the TCR CDR3 underwent first-round RT-PCR, the HTBI primer set was used. MiXCR was run by TCRdb on the multiplex PCR reads, yielding one entry per CDR3 protein. The repertoire consists of 620,000 or so distinct CDR3 sequences, with around 13% occurring once and the leading ten covering approximately 12%. What was sequenced was blood. The origin of the receptors is a woman aged 45-65 years with Graves' ophthalmopathy.

The chain has TRBV24-1 and TRBJ1-4, with D possibly TRBD1 on 6 matching bases. Germline lookup yields CDR1 KGHDR and CDR2 SFDVKD. The CDR3 runs 16 residues. The V and J ends lost 5 bases and 0 bases respectively, with 12 bases between them. The CDR3 nucleotides are TGTGCCACCAGTGGTGGCCCAGGGGCAACTAATGAAAAACTGTTTTTT. This codes for CATSGGPGATNEKLFF.

The table lists this clonotype with many counts. The rearrangement joins TRBV9 to TRBJ2-7; 10 bases agree with TRBD2. This CDR3 region has 14 residues. Germline loops: CDR1 SGDLS, CDR2 YYNGEE. J was trimmed by 6 bases and V by 3 bases; bases with no gene match: 6. In DNA form, the CDR3 reads TGTGCCAGCAGCGCCCTAGCGGGAGAGGGCGAGCAGTACTTC. It is translated as CASSALAGEGEQYF.

The chain couples TRBV9 to TRBJ1-1; 7 bases match TRBD1. Germline V gene data show CDR1 as SGDLS and CDR2 as YYNGEE. J lost 6 bases, V lost 2 bases, and 7 bases had no gene match. The length of the CDR3 is 14 residues. The CDR3 DNA is TGTGCCAGCAGCGTGGGACAGTCGATATCTGAAGCTTTCTTT. Translating it yields CASSVGQSISEAFF.

This clonotype was seen repeatedly, ten times or more. The junction departs from germline at one end; a sequencing error may be responsible. The J gene is TRBJ2-1, the V gene TRBV7-7, with a weak D call TRBD2 (6 bases). There are 22 residues in the CDR3. Germline CDR1 SSHAT, CDR2 FNYEAQ (reference sequence). The CDR3 loop reads CASSPPLPAGRTPLSSYNEQFF. The CDR3 nucleotides are TGTGCTAGCAGCCCTCCCCTCCCAGCGGGCCGGACGCCTTTGAGCTCCTACAATGAGCAGTTCTTC.

This clonotype was recorded at least ten times. The chain couples TRBV11-3 to TRBJ2-2; D perhaps matches TRBD2 (6 bases). This CDR3 has 18 amino acids. The germline V and J ends were trimmed by 7 bases and 6 bases, with 27 bases remaining between them. CDR1 SGHNT and CDR2 YENEEA come from the germline V gene. CDR3 DNA: TGTGCCAGCACTCACCGATCGGACTACCTACCTTCAGCCGGGGAGCTGTTTTTT. As protein: CASTHRSDYLPSAGELFF.